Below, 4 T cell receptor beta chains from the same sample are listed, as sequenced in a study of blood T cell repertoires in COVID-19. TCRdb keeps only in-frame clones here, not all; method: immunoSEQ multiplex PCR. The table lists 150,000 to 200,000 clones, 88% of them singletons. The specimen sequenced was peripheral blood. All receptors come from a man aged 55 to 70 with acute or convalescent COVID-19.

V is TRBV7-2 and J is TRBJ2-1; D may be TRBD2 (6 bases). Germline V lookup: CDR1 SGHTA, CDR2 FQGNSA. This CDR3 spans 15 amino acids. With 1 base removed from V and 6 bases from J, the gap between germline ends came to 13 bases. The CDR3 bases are TGTGCCAGCAGCTTAGACTCGGGGGATGGCAATGAGCAGTTCTTC. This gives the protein CASSLDSGDGNEQFF.

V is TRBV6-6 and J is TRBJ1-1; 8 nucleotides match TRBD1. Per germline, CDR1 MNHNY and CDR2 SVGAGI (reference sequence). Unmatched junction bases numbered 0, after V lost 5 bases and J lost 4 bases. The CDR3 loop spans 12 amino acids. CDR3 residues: CASSGQGTEAFF. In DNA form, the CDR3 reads TGTGCCAGCAGTGGACAGGGCACTGAAGCTTTCTTT.

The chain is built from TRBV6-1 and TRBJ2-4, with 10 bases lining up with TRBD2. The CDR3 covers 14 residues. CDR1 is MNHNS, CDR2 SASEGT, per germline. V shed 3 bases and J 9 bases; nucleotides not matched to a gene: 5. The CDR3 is CASSEALAGFIQYF. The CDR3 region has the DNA TGTGCCAGCAGTGAGGCACTAGCGGGGTTCATTCAGTACTTC.

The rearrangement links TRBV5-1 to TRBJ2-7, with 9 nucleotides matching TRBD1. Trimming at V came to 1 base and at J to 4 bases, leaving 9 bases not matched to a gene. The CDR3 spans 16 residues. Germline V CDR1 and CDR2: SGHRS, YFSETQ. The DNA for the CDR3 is TGCGCCAGCAGCTTGAGCCCCGGGACAGGGAAGTACGAGCAGTACTTC. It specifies CASSLSPGTGKYEQYF.